The 3 T cell receptor beta chains below come from one sample, sequenced in a study of blood T cell repertoires in COVID-19. Clones were read by immunoSEQ multiplex PCR, and TCRdb kept only the in-frame ones, dropping some. Of over 150,000 clones listed, more than 65% are singletons. Sequencing input: peripheral blood. These receptors came from a human donor in a cohort sampled during active COVID-19.

V gene TRBV4-2 combines with J gene TRBJ1-3; D is unresolved. This CDR3 comprises 16 residues. Trimming removed 0 bases from V and 0 bases from J, with 9 bases in between. The germline gives CDR1 LGHNA, CDR2 YNFKEQ. The CDR3, as DNA: TGTGCCAGCAGCCAAGATGTACAGAGCTCTGGAAACACCATATATTTT. Protein sequence: CASSQDVQSSGNTIYF.

The chain uses TRBV9 and TRBJ1-1, with a weak D call TRBD1 (5 bases). Trimming stripped 0 bases from V and 1 base from J, with 10 bases between. Germline lookup yields CDR1 SGDLS and CDR2 YYNGEE. The CDR3 has 15 amino acids. The CDR3 DNA follows: TGTGCCAGCAGCGTAGTGGGAGGACAGAACACTGAAGCTTTCTTT. Protein: CASSVVGGQNTEAFF. Full variable domain (missing parts from reference TRBV9 and TRBJ1-1): DSGVTQTPKHLITATGQRVTLRCSPRSGDLSVYWYQQSLDQGLQFLIQYYNGEERAKGNILERFSAQQFPDLHSELNLSSLELGDSALYFCASSVVGGQNTEAFFGQGTRLTVV.

This clone was recorded only once. The rearrangement joins TRBV18 to TRBJ2-4; 7 bases are shared with TRBD1. J lost 0 bases, V lost 3 bases, and 2 bases had no gene match. Per germline, CDR1 KGHSH and CDR2 LQKENI. The CDR3 totals 15 residues. The CDR3, as DNA: TGTGCCAGCTCACCTAGGGGGCGAGCCAAAAACATTCAGTACTTC. It is translated as CASSPRGRAKNIQYF.